This T cell receptor beta chain is from a study of neurological immune-mediated disorders. From the 5' RACE reads, TCRdb called clonotypes with MiXCR, one entry per CDR3 protein. The sample holds 50,000 or so distinct CDR3 sequences, over 9% seen once. Germline V lookup: CDR1 DFQATT, CDR2 SNEGSKA (reference sequence). This CDR3 spans 15 amino acids. The sample holds many counts of this clonotype. Sequence at one end of the junction differs from germline and may be a read error. Sequencing was done on a sample of PBMCs. The rearrangement uses TRBV20-1 and TRBJ2-2, with a tentative D call TRBD2 (6 bases). This receptor was obtained from a woman aged 40 to 50 with HTLV-1-associated myelopathy (HAM/TSP). CDR3 DNA: TGCAGTGCTCGGAGGGGCAGGGTAGGCACCGGGGAGATGTTTTTT. Translation: CSARRGRVGTGEMFF.